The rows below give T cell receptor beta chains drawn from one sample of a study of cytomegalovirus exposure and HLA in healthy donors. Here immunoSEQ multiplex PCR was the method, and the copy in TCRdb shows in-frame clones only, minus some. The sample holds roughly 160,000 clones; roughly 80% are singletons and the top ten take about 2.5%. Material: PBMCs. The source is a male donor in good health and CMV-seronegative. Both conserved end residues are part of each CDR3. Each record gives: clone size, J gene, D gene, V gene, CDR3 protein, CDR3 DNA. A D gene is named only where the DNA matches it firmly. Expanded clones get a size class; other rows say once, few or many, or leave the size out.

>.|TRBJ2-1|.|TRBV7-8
CASSSLGGESSYNEQFF
TGTGCCAGCAGCTCGCTTGGGGGCGAGAGCTCCTACAATGAGCAGTTCTTC
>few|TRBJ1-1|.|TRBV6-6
CASSPTGRTEAFF
TGTGCCAGCAGTCCTACAGGGCGCACTGAAGCTTTCTTT
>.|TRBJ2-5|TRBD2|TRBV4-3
CASSPGAAGEETQYF
TGCGCCAGCAGCCCTGGGGCAGCGGGGGAAGAGACCCAGTACTTC
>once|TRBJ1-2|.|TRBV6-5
CASSYSAQTGSGYTF
TGTGCCAGCAGTTACTCGGCCCAAACAGGGAGCGGCTACACCTTC
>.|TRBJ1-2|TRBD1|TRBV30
CAWSGMDRDYGYTF
TGTGCCTGGAGTGGGATGGACAGGGACTATGGCTACACCTTC
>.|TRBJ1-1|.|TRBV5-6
CASSLVLLNTEAFF
TGTGCCAGCAGCTTGGTCCTCCTGAACACTGAAGCTTTCTTT
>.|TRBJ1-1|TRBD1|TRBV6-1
CASSGTGGEYTEAFF
TGTGCCAGCAGTGGGACAGGGGGAGAATACACTGAAGCTTTCTTT
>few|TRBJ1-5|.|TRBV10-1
CASSPDRGNQPQHF
TGCGCCAGCAGTCCGGACAGAGGCAATCAGCCCCAGCATTTT
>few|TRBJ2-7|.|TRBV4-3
CASSQEWAQSYEQYF
TGCGCCAGCAGCCAAGAATGGGCGCAGTCCTACGAGCAGTACTTC
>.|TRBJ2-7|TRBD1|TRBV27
CASSFGTAYEQYF
TGTGCCAGCAGTTTCGGGACAGCCTACGAGCAGTACTTC
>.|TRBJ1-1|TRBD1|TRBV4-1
CASSQGTGATEEAFF
TGCGCCAGCAGCCAGGGGACAGGGGCCACGGAGGAAGCTTTCTTT
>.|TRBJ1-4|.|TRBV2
CASSERPGTGGEKLFF
TGTGCCAGCAGTGAACGACCGGGGACGGGAGGAGAAAAACTGTTTTTT
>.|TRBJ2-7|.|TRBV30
CAWSVRVQGVGGRYSYEQYF
TGTGCCTGGAGTGTACGAGTTCAGGGCGTCGGGGGACGCTACTCCTACGAGCAGTACTTC
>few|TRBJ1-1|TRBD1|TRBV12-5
CASGLAYSGTENTEAFF
TGTGCTAGTGGTTTGGCATATTCCGGGACAGAGAACACTGAAGCTTTCTTT
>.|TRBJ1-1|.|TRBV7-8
CASRPPDRPNTEAFF
TGTGCCAGCAGACCCCCCGACAGACCGAACACTGAAGCTTTCTTT
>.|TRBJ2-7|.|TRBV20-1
CSALAAYEQYF
TGCAGTGCTCTGGCCGCCTACGAGCAGTACTTC
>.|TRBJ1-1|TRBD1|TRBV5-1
CASRITGENTEAFF
TGCGCCAGCAGGATTACAGGGGAGAACACTGAAGCTTTCTTT
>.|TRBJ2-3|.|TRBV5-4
CASSSRLVSTDTQYF
TGTGCCAGCAGTTCGCGACTGGTTAGCACAGATACGCAGTATTTT
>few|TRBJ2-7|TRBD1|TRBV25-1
CASAKTGASYEQYF
TGTGCCAGCGCGAAGACAGGGGCCTCCTACGAGCAGTACTTC
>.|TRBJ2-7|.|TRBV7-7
CASSFVARGSQQPYEQYF
TGTGCTAGCAGCTTTGTGGCGCGCGGCAGCCAACAACCCTACGAGCAGTACTTC
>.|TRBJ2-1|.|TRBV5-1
CASSLSRSYNEQFF
TGCGCCAGCAGCTTGTCTAGGTCTTACAATGAGCAGTTCTTC
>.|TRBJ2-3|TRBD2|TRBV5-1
CASSLDGGGATDTQYF
TGCGCCAGCAGCTTGGATGGCGGGGGGGCAACAGATACGCAGTATTTT
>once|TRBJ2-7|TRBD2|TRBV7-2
CASSLAAGRYEQYF
TGTGCCAGCAGCTTAGCAGCGGGGAGGTACGAGCAGTACTTC
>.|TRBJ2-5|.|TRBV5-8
CASSLDGGRETQYF
TGTGCCAGCAGCTTGGACGGGGGGCGGGAGACCCAGTACTTC
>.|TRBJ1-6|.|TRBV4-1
CASRSFGTGTEAPLHF
TGCGCCAGCAGGTCCTTTGGAACAGGGACGGAGGCACCCCTCCACTTT
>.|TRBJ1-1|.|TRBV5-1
CASSLLGGWGLGDAGAFF
TGCGCCAGCAGCTTGTTGGGGGGATGGGGATTGGGGGACGCGGGAGCTTTCTTT
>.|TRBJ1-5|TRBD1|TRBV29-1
CSARTGDYQPQHF
TGCAGCGCTAGGACAGGAGATTATCAGCCCCAGCATTTT
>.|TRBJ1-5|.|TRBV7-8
CASSLATGGNQPQHF
TGTGCCAGCAGCTTAGCAACGGGGGGCAATCAGCCCCAGCATTTT
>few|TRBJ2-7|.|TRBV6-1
CASSEGAGPSYEQYF
TGTGCCAGCAGTGAAGGGGCGGGGCCCTCCTACGAGCAGTACTTC
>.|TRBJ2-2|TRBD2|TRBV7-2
CASSLNPSGADTGELFF
TGTGCCAGCAGCTTAAACCCCAGCGGGGCGGACACCGGGGAGCTGTTTTTT
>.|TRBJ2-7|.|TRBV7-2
CASTWGVSYEQYF
TGTGCCAGCACATGGGGCGTCTCCTACGAGCAGTACTTC
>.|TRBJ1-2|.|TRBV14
CASSSRQQVDYGYTF
TGTGCCAGCAGTTCTCGGCAGCAGGTAGACTATGGCTACACCTTC
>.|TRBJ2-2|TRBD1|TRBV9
CASSGAGTGGTGELFF
TGTGCCAGCAGCGGAGCCGGGACAGGGGGCACCGGGGAGCTGTTTTTT
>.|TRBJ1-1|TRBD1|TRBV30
CAWSTGGRAFF
TGTGCCTGGAGCACAGGGGGTCGAGCTTTCTTT
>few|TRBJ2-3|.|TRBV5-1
CASSPWADTQYF
TGCGCCAGCAGCCCGTGGGCTGATACGCAGTATTTT
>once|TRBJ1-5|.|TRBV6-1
CASRAGLWQPQHF
TGTGCCAGCAGAGCAGGGTTATGGCAGCCCCAGCATTTT
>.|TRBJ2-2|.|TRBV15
CATSRGGQTGELFF
TGTGCCACCAGCAGAGGGGGCCAAACCGGGGAGCTGTTTTTT
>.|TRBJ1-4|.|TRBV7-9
CASSVRVLGKLFF
TGTGCCAGCAGCGTCAGGGTGCTCGGAAAACTGTTTTTT
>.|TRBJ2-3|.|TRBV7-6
CASSRSDTQYF
TGTGCCAGCAGCCGTTCGGATACGCAGTATTTT
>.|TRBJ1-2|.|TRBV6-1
CASSDALFEILGGDYGYTF
TGTGCCAGCAGTGATGCGCTTTTTGAAATACTAGGGGGAGACTATGGCTACACCTTC